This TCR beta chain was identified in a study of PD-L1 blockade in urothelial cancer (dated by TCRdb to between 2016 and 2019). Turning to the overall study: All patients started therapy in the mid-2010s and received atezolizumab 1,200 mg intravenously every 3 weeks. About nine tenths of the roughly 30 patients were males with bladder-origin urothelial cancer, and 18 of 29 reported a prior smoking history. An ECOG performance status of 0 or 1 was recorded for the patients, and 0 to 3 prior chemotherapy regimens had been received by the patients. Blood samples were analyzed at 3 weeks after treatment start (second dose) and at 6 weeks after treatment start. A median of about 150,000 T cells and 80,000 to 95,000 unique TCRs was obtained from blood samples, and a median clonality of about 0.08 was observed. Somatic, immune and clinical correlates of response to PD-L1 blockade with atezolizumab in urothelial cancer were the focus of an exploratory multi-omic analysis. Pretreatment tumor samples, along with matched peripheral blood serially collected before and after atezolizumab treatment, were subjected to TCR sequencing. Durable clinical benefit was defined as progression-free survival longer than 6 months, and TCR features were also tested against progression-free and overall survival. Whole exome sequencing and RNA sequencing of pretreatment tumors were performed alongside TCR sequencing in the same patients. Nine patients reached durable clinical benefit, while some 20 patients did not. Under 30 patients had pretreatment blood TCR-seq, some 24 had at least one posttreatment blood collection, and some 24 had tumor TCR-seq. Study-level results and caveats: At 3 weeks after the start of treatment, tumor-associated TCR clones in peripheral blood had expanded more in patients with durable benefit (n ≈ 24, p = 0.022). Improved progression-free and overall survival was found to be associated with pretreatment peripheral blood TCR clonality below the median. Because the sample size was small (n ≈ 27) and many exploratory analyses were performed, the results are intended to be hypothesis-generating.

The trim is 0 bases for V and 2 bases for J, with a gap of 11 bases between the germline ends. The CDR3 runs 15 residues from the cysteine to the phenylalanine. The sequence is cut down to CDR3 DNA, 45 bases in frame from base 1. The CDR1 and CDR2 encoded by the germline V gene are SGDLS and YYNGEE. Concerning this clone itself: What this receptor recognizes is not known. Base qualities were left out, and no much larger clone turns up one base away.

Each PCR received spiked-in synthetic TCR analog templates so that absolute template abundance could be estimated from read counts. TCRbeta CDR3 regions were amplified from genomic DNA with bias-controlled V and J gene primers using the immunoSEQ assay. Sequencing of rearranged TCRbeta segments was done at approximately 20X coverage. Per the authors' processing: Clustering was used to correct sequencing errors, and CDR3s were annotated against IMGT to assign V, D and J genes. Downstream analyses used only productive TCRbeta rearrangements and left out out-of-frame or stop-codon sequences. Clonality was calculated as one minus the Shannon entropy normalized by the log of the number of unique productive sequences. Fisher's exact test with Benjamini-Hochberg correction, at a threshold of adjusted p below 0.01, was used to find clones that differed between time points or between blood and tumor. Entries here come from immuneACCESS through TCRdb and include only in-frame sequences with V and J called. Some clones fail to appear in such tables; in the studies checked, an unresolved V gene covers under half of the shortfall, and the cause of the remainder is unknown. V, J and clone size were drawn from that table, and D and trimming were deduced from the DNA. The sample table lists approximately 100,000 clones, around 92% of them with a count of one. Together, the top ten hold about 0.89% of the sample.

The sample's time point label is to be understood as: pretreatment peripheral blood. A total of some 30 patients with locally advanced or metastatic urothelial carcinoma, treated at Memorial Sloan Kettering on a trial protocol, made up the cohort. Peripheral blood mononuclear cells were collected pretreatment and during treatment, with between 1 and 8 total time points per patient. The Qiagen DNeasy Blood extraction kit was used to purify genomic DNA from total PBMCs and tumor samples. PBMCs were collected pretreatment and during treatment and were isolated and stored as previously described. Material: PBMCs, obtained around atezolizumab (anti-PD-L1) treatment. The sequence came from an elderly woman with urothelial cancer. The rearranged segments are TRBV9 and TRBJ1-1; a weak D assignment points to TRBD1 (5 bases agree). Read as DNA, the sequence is TGTGCCAGCAGCGTAGAAGTCGACAGTAACACTGAAGCTTTCTTT. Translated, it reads CASSVEVDSNTEAFF.